This T cell receptor beta chain derives from a study of T cell responses to AZD1222 COVID-19 vaccine. Whole-study results and caveats: Seropositive at baseline were only a handful of AZD1222 recipients. No day 14 peak samples; only post-peak repertoires were characterized. CD4 TCRs associated with vaccination spanned spike, dominating at 160-218 and 743-854.

Profiling relied on immunoSEQ multiplex PCR, and the TCRdb table lists in-frame clones only, not all of them. The sample shows roughly 79,000 clones, just over 90% of them seen only once. The CDR3 runs 15 residues. The germline gives CDR1 SGHDN, CDR2 FVKESK. The V end lost 6 bases, the J end lost 0 bases, and 9 bases lay between the germline ends. As for this clone: Its antigen remains unknown.

Sequenced here: peripheral blood, sampled on day 0 of MenACWY control vaccination. This TCR derives from an adult in good health. The chain couples TRBV14 to TRBJ2-6, with D possibly being TRBD1 (5 bases). The CDR3 nucleotides read TGTGCCAGCAGACTAACAGGCTCTGGGGCCAACGTCCTGACTTTC. This translates into CASRLTGSGANVLTF. The entire variable domain, with the rest obtained from reference TRBV14 and TRBJ2-6, is as follows: EAGVTQFPSHSVIEKGQTVTLRCDPISGHDNLYWYRRVMGKEIKFLLHFVKESKQDESGMPNNRFLAERTGGTYSTLKVQPAELEDSGVYFCASRLTGSGANVLTFGAGSRLTVL.